This T cell receptor beta chain was obtained from a study of molecular identifiers for immune sequencing clone quantification. The sorting of naive CD8 T cells used the CD8+CD4-CCR7+CD45RA+ phenotype. In the case of this clonotype: At one boundary the junction diverges from the germline segment, which might be a read error.

The CDR3 is made up of 15 amino acids. CDR1 is SEHNR, CDR2 FQNEAQ, per germline (reference sequence). In TCRdb, the PCR reads were re-called with MiXCR into one record per CDR3 protein. The table includes about 500,000 distinct CDR3 sequences, about 20% detected once. This TCR was recovered from a human donor in good health. Some libraries in this study had Jurkat cell RNA spiked in. This rearrangement joins TRBV7-9 to TRBJ2-5; 7 bases are shared with TRBD2. The sample consisted of naive CD8+ T cells from blood, with Jurkat cell RNA spiked in. Subset: FACS-sorted CD8+CD4-CCR7+CD45RA+ naive T cells. CDR3 loop: CASRGSGGTQGTQYF. CDR3 DNA sequence: TGTGCCAGCAGAGGTTCGGGAGGCACACAAGGGACCCAGTACTTC.